A single sample is the source of the 23 T cell receptor beta chains below, sequenced in a study of shared clonotypes between healthy human individuals. The method was immunoSEQ multiplex PCR; TCRdb's version includes in-frame clones alone and lacks a portion of them. Of around 2.5 million clones in the sample, approximately 94% were seen once. Sequencing was done on a sample of naive CD4+ T cells from PBMCs. Regarding subset: CD45RA+ positively selected. These receptors were obtained from a man between 18 and 29 years old in good health. Some clones in this sample may be carry-over from other donors' samples.

Worth noting for this clone: Other DNA sequences in this sample translate to the same CDR3. The chain is built from TRBV30 and TRBJ1-5, with D perhaps TRBD1 (5 bases). Germline V gene data show CDR1 as GTSNPN and CDR2 as SVGIG (reference sequence). The CDR3 runs 12 residues. V lost 2 bases and J lost 4, with 6 bases in between. The CDR3 is CAWSKGNQPQHF. DNA of the CDR3: TGTGCCTGGAGTAAGGGGAATCAGCCCCAGCATTTT.

The J gene is TRBJ1-2, the V gene TRBV27, with a weak D call TRBD1 (6 bases). CDR1 and CDR2 (germline): MNHEY, SMNVEV (reference sequence). This CDR3 region has 12 residues. V was clipped by 6 bases and J by 8 bases, with 13 bases between them. The CDR3 DNA reads TGTGCCAGCAGGGGGAAGGGGGGAGGCTACACCTTC. Its protein product is CASRGKGGGYTF.

This rearrangement joins TRBV6-1 to TRBJ1-5; D not certain. The V end was cut by 1 base, the J end by 3 bases, with 13 bases between. Germline CDR1 is MNHNS and CDR2 is SASEGT. The CDR3 is made up of 16 amino acids. The chain's CDR3 is CASSEVHQPNNQPQHF. The CDR3 nucleotides are TGTGCCAGCAGTGAAGTCCACCAGCCAAACAATCAGCCCCAGCATTTT.

This clone was recorded a few times. The chain recombines TRBV4-1 with TRBJ1-3; weak D call: TRBD1 (5 bases). V lost 4 bases, J lost 4 bases, and 17 bases lay in between. Germline V gives CDR1 MGHRA, CDR2 YSYEKL. CDR3 length: 16 amino acids. CDR3 residues: CASSRAGTSGGNTIYF. The CDR3 region has the DNA TGCGCCAGCAGCCGGGCCGGGACCTCGGGGGGAAACACCATATATTTT.

In DNA form, the CDR3 reads TGCGCCAGCAGCTTACAGGGGAGGAGCGGGGGGAATGAGCAGTTCTTC. It yields the protein CASSLQGRSGGNEQFF. This chain joins TRBV5-1 and TRBJ2-1; 9 positions agree with TRBD2. The germline gives CDR1 SGHRS, CDR2 YFSETQ. J was trimmed by 7 bases and V by 2 bases; bases with no gene match: 10. The CDR3 has 16 amino acids.

On this clone: The sample holds other DNA sequences that translate to the same CDR3. This chain uses TRBV6-6 with TRBJ2-2; 8 nucleotides align to TRBD1. This CDR3 comprises 16 residues. The V gene end was trimmed by 2 bases and the J gene end by 1 base; junction bases not matched to a gene: 3. Germline V gene data show CDR1 as MNHNY and CDR2 as SVGAGI (reference sequence). The CDR3 nucleotides read TGTGCCAGCAGTTACCCCGGGACAGGGAACACCGGGGAGCTGTTTTTT. The encoded protein is CASSYPGTGNTGELFF.

This sequence joins TRBV6-6 and TRBJ2-3; unclear D gene. This CDR3 has 15 amino acids. Germline V gene data show CDR1 as MNHNY and CDR2 as SVGAGI (reference sequence). V lost 1 base and J 3 bases, leaving 11 bases between the germline ends. CDR3 in amino acids: CASSYLSPGTDTQYF. In nucleotides, the CDR3 is TGTGCCAGCAGTTACTTGAGTCCCGGGACAGATACGCAGTATTTT.

V gene TRBV27 combines with J gene TRBJ1-5, with D possibly matching TRBD1 (5 bases). Germline V gives CDR1 MNHEY, CDR2 SMNVEV (reference sequence). This CDR3 spans 13 amino acids. Trimming took off 5 bases at V and 10 bases at J, with 15 bases between the two ends. The CDR3, as DNA: TGTGCCAGCAGTGCCCGGGACTCCCTACCCCAGCATTTT. It encodes CASSARDSLPQHF.

V gene TRBV10-2 combines with J gene TRBJ2-1; TRBD2 matches at 9 bases. The CDR3 has 16 amino acids. The V and J ends lost 7 bases and 8 bases, in that order; junction bases with no gene match: 15. CDR1 WSHSY and CDR2 SAAADI come from the germline V gene. CDR3 amino acids: CASTSSLAGGLYEQFF. CDR3 nucleotide sequence: TGCGCCAGCACCTCGTCCTTGGCGGGAGGGCTGTATGAGCAGTTCTTC.

This chain uses TRBV28 with TRBJ2-3; 8 bases are shared with TRBD1. J was trimmed by 2 bases and V by 8 bases; bases with no gene match: 6. Per germline, CDR1 MDHEN and CDR2 SYDVKM. The CDR3 totals 14 residues. In DNA, the CDR3 is TGTGCCAGCCCGGGACAGGAGAACACAGATACGCAGTATTTT. Encoded protein: CASPGQENTDTQYF.

The CDR3 spells CASSSSGRAPYEQYF. CDR3 DNA: TGTGCCAGCAGTTCTAGCGGGAGGGCTCCCTACGAGCAGTACTTC. This sequence joins TRBV27 and TRBJ2-7; 12 bases match TRBD2. V lost 4 bases and J lost 2; bases outside the gene matches: 3. The CDR3 extends over 15 amino acids. CDR1 is MNHEY and CDR2 is SMNVEV in the germline V gene (reference sequence).

The chain employs TRBV29-1 and TRBJ2-1, with D perhaps given as TRBD1 or TRBD2 (6 bases each). With 7 bases removed from V and 9 bases from J, the gap between germline ends came to 16 bases. The CDR3 length is 12 residues. In germline, CDR1 is SQVTM, CDR2 ANQGSEA. CDR3 nucleotide sequence: TGCAGCGGGGGGGCAGGGGAAGGTGAGCAGTTCTTC. Protein product: CSGGAGEGEQFF.

As concerns this clone: Within the sample, other DNA sequences also encode this same CDR3. The CDR3 spells CASSPGQGNYGYTF. CDR3 in DNA: TGTGCCAGCAGCCCCGGACAGGGGAACTATGGCTACACCTTC. The gene calls are TRBV9 and TRBJ1-2; 9 bases agree with TRBD1. The CDR3 runs 14 residues. After removal of 4 bases from V and 2 bases from J, the junction contained 3 bases not matched to a gene. Per germline, CDR1 SGDLS and CDR2 YYNGEE.

The chain recombines TRBV29-1 with TRBJ1-2, with D possibly TRBD1 on 5 matching bases. This CDR3 region has 12 residues. Trimming removed 3 bases from V and 6 bases from J, with 11 bases in between. The germline CDR1 and CDR2 sequences are SQVTM and ANQGSEA. CDR3 region: CSVDRQGNGYTF. The CDR3 nucleotides read TGCAGCGTTGATAGGCAGGGTAATGGCTACACCTTC.

This clone was found once. The rearrangement uses TRBV28 and TRBJ2-7; D ambiguous. This CDR3 spans 13 amino acids. Germline CDR1 reads MDHEN; CDR2 reads SYDVKM. V was shortened by 5 bases and J by 5 bases, with 13 bases between the two germline ends. The CDR3 DNA reads TGTGCCAGCAGTCATCCTAACTCTAACGAGCAGTACTTC. Residues: CASSHPNSNEQYF.

The J gene is TRBJ1-3, the V gene TRBV6-6; D is perhaps TRBD1 (5 bases). This CDR3 comprises 14 residues. The ends were cut back, 6 bases at V and 8 bases at J, with 17 bases in the middle. The germline gives CDR1 MNHNY, CDR2 SVGAGI (reference sequence). The CDR3 protein is CASRAGGVRDTIYF. In nucleotides, the CDR3 is TGTGCCAGCAGGGCCGGGGGGGTGAGAGACACCATATATTTT.

The chain employs TRBV4-1 and TRBJ1-2; D remains unclear. Per the germline V gene, CDR1 is MGHRA and CDR2 is YSYEKL. The length of the CDR3 is 16 residues. Trimming removed 4 bases at V and 8 bases at J, with 23 bases between. CDR3 nucleotides: TGCGCCAGCAGCCGTCTAAGTCCTACATTCGCTGGCGGCTACACCTTC. Protein: CASSRLSPTFAGGYTF.

With respect to this clone: Other DNA sequences in this specimen translate into the identical CDR3. V is TRBV2 and J is TRBJ1-3, with D possibly matching TRBD1 (5 bases). Trimming took off 6 bases at V and 0 bases at J, with 6 bases between the two ends. Germline V CDR1 and CDR2: SNHLY, FYNNEI. The CDR3 is 13 residues long. The CDR3 coding sequence is TGTGCCAGCAGGGGGGACTCTGGAAACACCATATATTTT. As protein: CASRGDSGNTIYF.

The chain carries TRBV28 and TRBJ2-5, with 12 bases that match TRBD2. J lost 0 bases, V lost 5 bases, and 4 bases had no gene match. In germline, CDR1 is MDHEN, CDR2 SYDVKM. The CDR3 is made up of 16 amino acids. The CDR3 spells CASSPLAGGYQETQYF. The CDR3 DNA follows: TGTGCCAGCAGTCCCCTAGCGGGAGGGTACCAAGAGACCCAGTACTTC.

The chain joins TRBV10-3 to TRBJ1-2; perhaps TRBD1 as D (5 bases). CDR3 length equals 14 residues. Germline V gene data show CDR1 as ENHRY and CDR2 as SYGVKD. V was pared by 3 bases and J by 4 bases, with 12 bases between. CDR3 sequence: CAISDSTDAYGYTF. DNA for the CDR3: TGTGCCATCAGTGATTCGACAGATGCCTATGGCTACACCTTC.

V and J are TRBV18 and TRBJ2-7; 8 bases are a match to TRBD2. V was clipped by 6 bases and J by 0 bases; unmatched bases: 7. The CDR3 extends over 15 amino acids. CDR1 and CDR2 from the germline V gene are KGHSH and LQKENI. CDR3 amino acids: CASSRGGDLSYEQYF. CDR3 DNA: TGTGCCAGCTCCCGGGGGGGGGATCTCTCCTACGAGCAGTACTTC.

The V and J genes are TRBV9 and TRBJ2-5, with 10 positions matching TRBD2. The V gene's germline CDR1 is SGDLS and CDR2 YYNGEE. CDR3 length: 19 residues. V shed 4 bases, J shed 5 bases, and the junction held 20 bases outside the gene matches. This chain's CDR3 is CASSPPGLAGAPTGETQYF. The CDR3 DNA sequence: TGTGCCAGCAGCCCCCCCGGGCTAGCGGGAGCCCCTACGGGCGAGACCCAGTACTTC.

This rearrangement joins TRBV6-5 to TRBJ1-2; D gene unclear. The CDR3 is made up of 15 amino acids. Trimming took 2 bases from V and 4 from J, leaving 14 bases between them. Germline CDR1 MNHEY, CDR2 SVGAGI. The CDR3, as DNA: TGTGCCAGCAGTTACACAACACCCACCACCTATGGCTACACCTTC. Its translation is CASSYTTPTTYGYTF.